These 32 T cell receptor beta chains came from one sample sequenced in a study of T cells in women clearing cervical HPV infection. Some clones are missing from TCRdb's copy, which holds only in-frame ones; the method was immunoSEQ multiplex PCR. The sample holds around 44,000 clones. The source material was blood buffy coat. All receptors derive from a woman between 18 and 70 years old with a cervical HPV16 infection that either progressed to CIN3+ or cleared (not recorded which).

As regards this clone: The read comes to an end 3 residues before the CDR3 does, leaving the germline J gene to fill in the end. V gene TRBV5-1 combines with J gene TRBJ2-3; D is unresolved. The germline V gene has CDR1 SGHRS and CDR2 YFSETQ. V was shortened by 2 bases and J by 5 bases, with 6 bases between the two germline ends. The CDR3 is made up of 12 amino acids. The CDR3 bases that were read are TGCGCCAGCAGCTTTGCAGTAGATACG. As protein: CASSFAVDT. In full, the CDR3 reads CASSFAVDTQYF.

The chain's CDR3 is CASSLSGDQETQYF. The covered CDR3 bases are TGTGCCAGCAGCTTATCAGGGGACCAAGAGACC. This chain uses TRBV7-9 with TRBJ2-5; TRBD1 is a possible D gene (6 bases). Sequencing ends 3 residues short of the CDR3 end; the germline J gene provides the rest. The CDR3 length is 14 residues. Germline V CDR1 and CDR2: SEHNR, FQNEAQ (reference sequence). V was pared by 2 bases and J by 0 bases, with 7 bases between.

Concerning this clone: Sequencing ends 3 residues short of the CDR3 end; the germline J gene provides the rest. The chain employs TRBV20-1 and TRBJ2-7; 9 bases are shared with TRBD1. Germline V gene data show CDR1 as DFQATT and CDR2 as SNEGSKA (reference sequence). The junction had 4 bases not matched to a gene; V was cut back by 3 bases and J by 4 bases. The CDR3 totals 13 residues. CDR3 region: CSARYRGLYEQYF. The sequenced part of the CDR3 DNA is TGCAGTGCTAGGTACAGGGGGCTTTACGAG.

A word on this clone: The CDR3 extends 3 residues past the end of the read, so its final part is completed from the germline J gene. The chain combines TRBV18 with TRBJ2-4, with a tentative D call TRBD1 (6 bases). This CDR3 has 18 amino acids. Germline assignment: CDR1 KGHSH and CDR2 LQKENI. Trimming shortened V by 5 bases and J by 2 bases, and 22 bases separated the two germline ends. This CDR3 is CASSALPRTEATKNIQYF. The part of the CDR3 DNA that was read is TGTGCCAGCTCAGCCTTGCCTCGGACAGAAGCCACCAAAAACATT. Supplemented by reference TRBV18 and TRBJ2-4, the full variable domain reads NAGVMQNPRHLVRRRGQEARLRCSPMKGHSHVYWYRQLPEEGLKFMVYLQKENIIDESGMPKERFSAEFPKEGPSILRIQQVVRGDSAAYFCASSALPRTEATKNIQYFGAGTRLSVL.

With regard to this clone: The sequence runs out 3 residues before the end of the CDR3; the remainder is reconstructed from the germline J gene. V is TRBV28 and J is TRBJ1-6; 7 bases are shared with TRBD1. Losses at the gene ends were 10 bases for V and 6 bases for J; bases not matched to a gene: 9. The CDR3 runs 14 residues. Germline CDR1 reads MDHEN; CDR2 reads SYDVKM. Partial CDR3 DNA: TGTGCCATCCCATCGGGACAGATTAATTCACCC. It specifies CAIPSGQINSP. In full, the CDR3 reads CAIPSGQINSPLHF.

In regard to this clone: The CDR3 is cut off 3 residues early in the read; its end comes from the germline J gene. The chain uses TRBV19 and TRBJ2-6; D not certain. The CDR3 runs to 16 residues. Trimming left V 7 bases short and J 4 bases short, with 17 bases between. From germline, CDR1 is LNHDA and CDR2 SQIVND (reference sequence). CDR3 DNA (partial): TGTGCCAGTACAGGCAGTCCTTTAATAGGGGCCAACGTC. Translation gives CASTGSPLIGANV. The CDR3 reads in full as CASTGSPLIGANVLTF.

A note on this clone: The read ends 3 residues early relative to the CDR3; the germline J gene fills the gap. The chain employs TRBV19 and TRBJ1-5, with TRBD1 identical over 11 bases. V was clipped by 4 bases and J by 4 bases; unmatched bases: 6. Germline CDR1 LNHDA, CDR2 SQIVND (reference sequence). This CDR3 is built from 16 residues. The CDR3 protein is CASSTPRDRGNQPQHF. CDR3 DNA (partial): TGTGCCAGTAGTACGCCTCGGGACAGGGGGAATCAGCCC.

About this clone itself: The read comes to an end 3 residues before the CDR3 does, leaving the germline J gene to fill in the end. The chain couples TRBV6-2 or TRBV6-3 to TRBJ2-1, with 9 bases fitting TRBD2. Losses at the gene ends were 6 bases for V and 3 bases for J; bases not matched to a gene: 9. The germline CDR1 and CDR2 sequences are MNHEY and SVGEGT. The CDR3 sequence is 16 residues long. CDR3 residues: CASRPSASGVYNEQFF. The CDR3 DNA, read in part, is TGTGCCAGCAGACCCTCGGCTAGCGGGGTCTACAATGAG.

As to this clone: Coverage ceases 3 residues before the CDR3 finishes, and the germline J gene fills in the end. The rearrangement joins TRBV10-1 to TRBJ2-3; D perhaps matches TRBD2 (5 bases). The CDR3 sequence is 14 residues long. From germline, CDR1 is WNHNN and CDR2 SYGVQD (reference sequence). The V end lost 3 bases, the J end lost 5 bases, and 12 bases lay between the germline ends. This CDR3 is CASSEGLAGDTQYF. The sequenced CDR3 bases are TGCGCCAGCAGTGAAGGTCTAGCAGGAGATACG.

With regard to this clone: From the germline J gene comes the end of the CDR3, since the read stops 3 residues before it. V gene TRBV28 combines with J gene TRBJ1-5; TRBD1 is a possible D gene (5 bases). The germline CDR1 and CDR2 sequences are MDHEN and SYDVKM. The ends were cut back, 3 bases at V and 0 bases at J, with 6 bases in the middle. The CDR3 runs 14 residues. Partial CDR3 DNA: TGTGCCAGCAGTTTGGGGGGTAGCAATCAGCCC. Translated: CASSLGGSNQP. The complete CDR3 protein is CASSLGGSNQPQHF.

Remarks on this clone: The CDR3 goes on 3 residues after the read ends, and that part is filled in from the germline J gene. The genes are TRBV29-1 and TRBJ1-2; D is uncertain. The V end lost 7 bases, the J end lost 0 bases, and 12 bases lay between the germline ends. Germline V lookup: CDR1 SQVTM, CDR2 ANQGSEA. The CDR3 spans 13 residues. CDR3 sequence reads: CSARVFANYGYTF. The sequenced part of the CDR3 DNA is TGCAGCGCCCGGGTCTTCGCTAACTATGGC.

In the case of this clone: The sequence runs out 3 residues before the end of the CDR3; the remainder is reconstructed from the germline J gene. The chain joins TRBV20-1 to TRBJ1-6; a weak D match, TRBD1 (5 bases). CDR1 is DFQATT, CDR2 SNEGSKA, per germline (reference sequence). This CDR3 has 14 amino acids. V lost 6 bases and J lost 6, with 15 bases in between. CDR3 loop: CSAILTVPNSPLHF. Partial CDR3 DNA: TGCAGTGCAATCTTGACAGTGCCTAATTCACCC.

Worth noting for this clone: The CDR3 is cut off 3 residues early in the read; its end comes from the germline J gene. The V call is TRBV5-5, the J call TRBJ2-2; the match to TRBD2 covers 7 bases. The CDR3 sequence is 15 residues long. V trimming: 7 bases; J trimming: 0 bases; junction bases outside the gene matches: 6. Per germline, CDR1 SGHKS and CDR2 YYEKEE (reference sequence). CDR3: CASDRTSANTGELFF. CDR3 bases read: TGTGCCAGCGATAGAACTAGCGCGAACACCGGGGAG.

As concerns this clone: The missing CDR3 end, 3 residues past where the read stops, is filled in from the germline J gene. V gene TRBV7-6 combines with J gene TRBJ2-7; D gene uncertain. Germline V CDR1 and CDR2: SGHVS, FNYEAQ. V dropped 2 bases and J dropped 5 bases, with 19 bases sitting between them. This CDR3 comprises 16 residues. The CDR3: CASSLRTTKNHNEQYF. The CDR3 bases that were read are TGTGCCAGCAGCTTACGTACGACAAAGAACCACAACGAG.

Comments on this clone: The read ends 3 residues before the CDR3 terminus; that terminus is restored from the germline J gene. The chain carries TRBV12-3 or TRBV12-4 and TRBJ2-7; 13 bases line up with TRBD2. The CDR3 runs 17 residues. V lost 4 bases to trimming and J lost 1 base; unmatched junction nucleotides: 7. This CDR3 is CASSSGLAGVGSYEQYF. The sequenced CDR3 bases are TGTGCCAGCAGTTCCGGACTAGCGGGAGTAGGATCCTACGAG.

On this clone itself: The sequence runs out 3 residues before the end of the CDR3; the remainder is reconstructed from the germline J gene. The genes are TRBV20-1 and TRBJ1-1; 8 nucleotides align to TRBD1. Germline V gene sequence: CDR1 DFQATT, CDR2 SNEGSKA (reference sequence). V dropped 6 bases and J dropped 7; count of bases not matched to a gene: 10. The length of the CDR3 is 13 residues. The CDR3 is CSATPTGVGEAFF. The sequenced part of the CDR3 DNA is TGCAGTGCCACCCCGACAGGGGTGGGTGAA.

With regard to this clone: The CDR3 end lies 3 residues beyond the end of the read and is filled in from the germline J gene. This chain joins TRBV19 and TRBJ2-7, with D perhaps TRBD1 (6 bases). Germline V lookup: CDR1 LNHDA, CDR2 SQIVND (reference sequence). V was cut by 6 bases and J by 2 bases, with 17 bases left in between. This CDR3 region has 15 residues. The CDR3 spells CASSRPGQYPYEQYF. The covered CDR3 bases are TGTGCCAGTAGCCGGCCCGGACAGTACCCCTACGAG.

Details on this clone: The read finishes 3 residues shy of the CDR3 end, and the germline J gene is used to complete it. The V call is TRBV7-8, the J call TRBJ2-2; the match to TRBD2 covers 9 bases. Germline-derived CDR1 and CDR2 are SGHVS and FQNEAQ. This CDR3 region has 16 residues. The V segment lost 1 base and the J segment 5 bases; nucleotides outside the gene matches: 5. CDR3 residues: CASSLDGGRVTGELFF. The covered CDR3 bases are TGTGCCAGCAGCTTAGACGGCGGGAGGGTGACCGGGGAG.

In regard to this clone: The sequence runs out 3 residues before the end of the CDR3; the remainder is reconstructed from the germline J gene. V gene TRBV7-2 combines with J gene TRBJ2-7; the D gene is possibly TRBD2 (6 bases). Germline CDR1 is SGHTA and CDR2 is FQGNSA. Trimming left V 6 bases short and J 0 bases short, with 9 bases between. The CDR3 covers 13 residues. The CDR3 reads CASSRTTSYEQYF. CDR3 bases read: TGTGCCAGCAGTCGGACTACCTCCTACGAG.

On this clone itself: The CDR3 end lies 3 residues beyond the end of the read and is filled in from the germline J gene. This chain connects TRBV4-1 to TRBJ1-2; D not resolved. This CDR3 is 14 amino acids long. Germline lookup yields CDR1 MGHRA and CDR2 YSYEKL. The part of the CDR3 DNA that was read is TGCGCCAGCAGCCAAGAACCGGGGATAGGGGGC. Translating it yields CASSQEPGIGG. From start to end, the CDR3 is CASSQEPGIGGYTF.

As concerns this clone: The DNA ends 3 residues before the CDR3 does, and the rest of the CDR3 is filled in from the germline J gene. The chain couples TRBV30 to TRBJ1-6; D remains unclear. CDR1 is GTSNPN, CDR2 SVGIG, per germline (reference sequence). The CDR3 is made up of 19 amino acids. Trimming pared 0 bases from V and 9 bases from J, leaving 27 bases between. CDR3 sequence reads: CAWSVRLRLNDISGSPLHF. Partial CDR3 DNA: TGTGCCTGGAGTGTGAGGTTGCGACTTAACGATATTTCGGGTTCACCC.

On this clone: Read coverage stops 3 residues before the CDR3 terminus; the germline J gene supplies the remainder. This chain links TRBV7-3 with TRBJ2-3; D is possibly TRBD1 (6 bases). This CDR3 is 16 amino acids long. Germline V gives CDR1 SGHTA, CDR2 FQGTGA. Trimming shortened V by 0 bases and J by 0 bases, and 10 bases separated the two germline ends. CDR3 DNA, as far as it was read: TGTGCCAGCAGCTTAACGCGGACAGCTAGCACAGATACG. Translating it yields CASSLTRTASTDT. The whole CDR3 protein reads CASSLTRTASTDTQYF.

On this clone: The read finishes 3 residues shy of the CDR3 end, and the germline J gene is used to complete it. The J gene is TRBJ1-2, the V gene TRBV6-2 or TRBV6-3; 7 bases align to TRBD1. The CDR3 is 14 residues long. In germline, CDR1 is MNHEY, CDR2 SVGEGT. The V gene end was trimmed by 0 bases and the J gene end by 7 bases; junction bases not matched to a gene: 5. The part of the CDR3 DNA that was read is TGTGCCAGCAGTTACTCTGGACAGGTTGGTGGC. Its protein product is CASSYSGQVGG. The whole CDR3 region reads CASSYSGQVGGYTF.

About this clone itself: The sequenced fragment ends 3 residues before the CDR3 boundary, so the rest is inferred from the germline J gene. The V and J genes are TRBV2 and TRBJ1-1; no firm D call. This CDR3 contains 12 residues. CDR1 SNHLY and CDR2 FYNNEI come from the germline V gene. Trimming cost V 5 bases and J 1 base, with 5 bases left between them. The CDR3 sequence: CASSTPNTEAFF. CDR3 DNA (partial): TGTGCCAGCAGTACACCGAACACTGAA.

About this clone: The read falls 3 residues short of the CDR3 end, and the missing part is taken from the germline J gene. Other DNA sequences in this sample translate to the same CDR3. This chain uses TRBV5-1 with TRBJ2-5; a possible D gene is TRBD1 (5 bases). This CDR3 is built from 15 residues. Germline assignment: CDR1 SGHRS and CDR2 YFSETQ. With 4 bases removed from V and 1 base from J, the gap between germline ends came to 14 bases. The CDR3 loop is CASSHTGTTQETQYF. The CDR3 bases that were read are TGCGCCAGCAGCCACACAGGTACCACCCAAGAGACC.

Regarding this clone: The read falls 3 residues short of the CDR3 end, and the missing part is taken from the germline J gene. The genes are TRBV2 and TRBJ1-5, with 7 bases fitting TRBD1. The CDR3 has 14 amino acids. V was pared by 6 bases and J by 2 bases, with 4 bases of the junction left unmatched. Germline CDR1 reads SNHLY; CDR2 reads FYNNEI. CDR3 in amino acids: CASRGDSGNQPQHF. CDR3 DNA, as far as it was read: TGTGCCAGCAGAGGGGACAGCGGCAATCAGCCC.

As to this clone: The observed sequence ends 3 residues before the CDR3 terminus, with the missing tail filled in from the germline J gene. The rearrangement links TRBV5-4 to TRBJ1-2; D is uncertain. Trimming stripped 0 bases from V and 5 bases from J, with 5 bases between. The CDR3 extends over 12 amino acids. Germline V gives CDR1 SGHNT, CDR2 YYREEE (reference sequence). CDR3 amino acids: CASSLERYGYTF. CDR3 DNA, as far as it was read: TGTGCCAGCAGCTTGGAAAGGTATGGC.

With regard to this clone: The CDR3 end lies 3 residues beyond the end of the read and is filled in from the germline J gene. The chain has TRBV6-2 or TRBV6-3 and TRBJ1-1; unclear D gene. The CDR3 loop spans 14 amino acids. CDR1 MNHEY and CDR2 SVGEGT come from the germline V gene. Trimming removed 6 bases from V and 0 bases from J, with 11 bases in between. The CDR3 loop is CASSHTQMNTEAFF. CDR3 DNA (partial): TGTGCCAGCAGCCATACACAGATGAACACTGAA.

Concerning this clone: Read coverage stops 3 residues before the CDR3 terminus; the germline J gene supplies the remainder. This chain uses TRBV24-1 with TRBJ2-2; 7 nucleotides align to TRBD1. Germline CDR1 KGHDR, CDR2 SFDVKD. The junction had 5 bases not matched to a gene; V was cut back by 6 bases and J by 2 bases. The CDR3 is 15 amino acids. Incomplete CDR3 DNA: TGTGCCACCAGTCCCGGGACAGCTAACACCGGGGAG. This codes for CATSPGTANTGE. The CDR3 reads in full as CATSPGTANTGELFF.

As concerns this clone: With the read ending 3 residues before the CDR3 end, the germline J gene is used to fill in that end. V is TRBV7-2 and J is TRBJ1-2, with 9 nucleotides matching TRBD1. The CDR3 runs 17 residues. Germline trimming cut 0 bases from V and 5 bases from J; bases unmatched to any gene: 10. Germline V CDR1 and CDR2: SGHTA, FQGNSA. CDR3 region: CASSLAVSGTGTYGYTF. Partial CDR3 DNA: TGTGCCAGCAGCTTAGCTGTAAGCGGGACAGGGACGTATGGC.

Note on this clone: The read comes to an end 3 residues before the CDR3 does, leaving the germline J gene to fill in the end. This chain links TRBV29-1 with TRBJ2-7, with D possibly being TRBD1 (6 bases). Trimming cost V 4 bases and J 2 bases, with 12 bases left between them. The germline CDR1 and CDR2 sequences are SQVTM and ANQGSEA. The CDR3 extends over 13 amino acids. The CDR3 sequence: CSVVGDNAYEQYF. The part of the CDR3 DNA that was read is TGCAGCGTTGTAGGGGACAATGCCTACGAG.

Details on this clone: The CDR3 extends 3 residues past the end of the read, so its final part is completed from the germline J gene. The chain combines TRBV7-9 with TRBJ1-4; TRBD1 aligns across 12 bases. CDR3 length equals 15 residues. The germline gives CDR1 SEHNR, CDR2 FQNEAQ (reference sequence). V shed 6 bases, J shed 7 bases, and the junction held 6 bases outside the gene matches. The CDR3 sequence is CASSHTGQGAEKLFF. The CDR3 DNA, read in part, is TGTGCCAGCAGTCACACGGGACAGGGGGCTGAAAAA.